This entry lists 20 T cell receptor beta chains sequenced from one sample in a study of blood T cell repertoires in COVID-19. Data came from immunoSEQ multiplex PCR; TCRdb stores just in-frame clones and leaves some out. The table records tens of thousands of clones, roughly 87% of them present only once. The specimen was peripheral blood. The receptors were sampled from a woman in her fifties or sixties with COVID-19, enrolled during active disease.

The V gene is TRBV6-4, the J gene TRBJ2-1, with 8 bases aligning to TRBD2. CDR1 and CDR2 (germline): MRHNA, SNTAGT. The CDR3 consists of 14 residues. J lost 10 bases, V lost 5 bases, and 10 bases had no gene match. CDR3 in amino acids: CASSPGLGSHEQFF. The CDR3 DNA reads TGTGCCAGCAGTCCGGGACTAGGAAGCCACGAGCAGTTCTTC.

The V gene is TRBV5-4, the J gene TRBJ2-1, with a possible D match to TRBD2 (5 bases). The germline V and J ends were trimmed by 2 bases and 8 bases, with 14 bases remaining between them. Germline V gene sequence: CDR1 SGHNT, CDR2 YYREEE (reference sequence). The CDR3 sequence is 14 residues long. CDR3 loop: CASSLGLAPDEQFF. Written as DNA, the CDR3 is TGTGCCAGCAGCTTAGGCCTAGCCCCCGATGAGCAGTTCTTC.

This chain joins TRBV5-1 and TRBJ2-2, with 8 bases lining up with TRBD1. After removal of 7 bases from V and 6 bases from J, the junction contained 11 bases not matched to a gene. Germline V gene sequence: CDR1 SGHRS, CDR2 YFSETQ. The CDR3 runs to 15 residues. As DNA, the CDR3 is TGCGCCAGCGCCGAGACAGGGGCGGGCCCCGGGGAGCTGTTTTTT. Translating it yields CASAETGAGPGELFF. Full variable domain (outside the CDR3, taken from reference TRBV5-1 and TRBJ2-2): KAGVTQTPRYLIKTRGQQVTLSCSPISGHRSVSWYQQTPGQGLQFLFEYFSETQRNKGNFPGRFSGRQFSNSRSEMNVSTLELGDSALYLCASAETGAGPGELFFGEGSRLTVL.

This clone was observed a few times. The rearrangement joins TRBV6-6 to TRBJ2-3, with 12 bases aligning to TRBD2. The J segment lost 7 bases and the V segment lost 5 bases, leaving 13 bases of the junction unmatched. Germline loops: CDR1 MNHNY, CDR2 SVGAGI (reference sequence). The CDR3 is made up of 17 amino acids. CDR3 amino acids: CASSQTLLAGGCNTQYF. CDR3 bases: TGTGCCAGCAGTCAGACCCTACTAGCGGGAGGTTGTAATACGCAGTATTTT.

This sequence joins TRBV5-4 and TRBJ1-2; D might be TRBD1 (6 bases). Germline V lookup: CDR1 SGHNT, CDR2 YYREEE (reference sequence). This CDR3 is 14 amino acids long. V was shortened by 4 bases and J by 4 bases, with 14 bases between the two germline ends. The CDR3 protein is CASSLDRTSYGYTF. CDR3 in DNA: TGTGCCAGCAGCCTCGACAGGACGAGCTATGGCTACACCTTC.

The V call is TRBV30, the J call TRBJ2-1; 7 bases are a match to TRBD2. V trimming: 0 bases; J trimming: 8 bases; junction bases outside the gene matches: 22. In germline, CDR1 is GTSNPN, CDR2 SVGIG (reference sequence). The CDR3 spans 19 residues. The CDR3, as DNA: TGTGCCTGGAGTGTAAGGTCTAGCGGATGGGGTACGAAAATGGATGAGCAGTTCTTC. It specifies CAWSVRSSGWGTKMDEQFF.

This clone was counted only a few times. The chain combines TRBV6-5 with TRBJ2-2; possible D gene TRBD2, 6 bases. The CDR3 sequence is 16 residues long. Germline CDR1 is MNHEY and CDR2 is SVGAGI. Trimming shortened V by 2 bases and J by 2 bases, and 12 bases separated the two germline ends. The CDR3, as DNA: TGTGCCAGCAGTTACCTCGGGGGAGGCAACACCGGGGAGCTGTTTTTT. Protein sequence: CASSYLGGGNTGELFF.

This chain connects TRBV21-1 to TRBJ1-3. TRBV21-1 is listed as a pseudogene. This CDR3 is built from 16 residues. The CDR3 spells CASSRGGWSGGNTIYF. The CDR3 region has the DNA TGTGCCAGCAGCCGGGGGGGGTGGTCGGGCGGAAACACCATATATTTT.

This sequence joins TRBV24-1 and TRBJ2-7; D is unresolved. Germline V gives CDR1 KGHDR, CDR2 SFDVKD. This CDR3 has 14 residues. Trimming cost V 5 bases and J 2 bases, with 12 bases left between them. Here the CDR3 DNA reads TGTGCCACCAGTGGTCTGAGGCCCCCCTACGAGCAGTACTTC. Translation gives CATSGLRPPYEQYF.

This chain joins TRBV11-3 and TRBJ1-1; TRBD1 agrees at 7 bases. V gave up 3 bases and J gave up 8 bases; unmatched junction bases: 0. The CDR3 loop spans 11 amino acids. Germline lookup yields CDR1 SGHNT and CDR2 YENEEA. The CDR3 here is CASSLDREAFF. The CDR3 DNA is TGTGCCAGCAGCTTGGACAGGGAAGCTTTCTTT.

The chain carries TRBV11-2 and TRBJ2-3, with D possibly matching TRBD2 (6 bases). CDR1 and CDR2 from the germline V gene are SGHAT and FQNNGV. CDR3 length equals 16 residues. Deletions cut 1 base from V and 3 bases from J, with 14 bases between. The CDR3 DNA reads TGTGCCAGCAGCTTAGTAGGCGGGAAAGGGACAGATACGCAGTATTTT. Its translation: CASSLVGGKGTDTQYF.

The rearrangement links TRBV7-9 to TRBJ2-7; 10 bases align to TRBD1. After removal of 5 bases from V and 0 bases from J, the junction contained 7 bases not matched to a gene. Germline-derived CDR1 and CDR2 are SEHNR and FQNEAQ (reference sequence). The CDR3 extends over 16 amino acids. Here the CDR3 reads CASSPWTGGNSYEQYF. The CDR3 DNA follows: TGTGCCAGCAGCCCCTGGACAGGGGGTAACTCCTACGAGCAGTACTTC.

The rearrangement links TRBV28 to TRBJ2-1; TRBD2 matches at 7 bases. Unmatched junction bases numbered 11, after V lost 6 bases and J lost 0 bases. The germline V gene encodes CDR1 MDHEN and CDR2 SYDVKM. This CDR3 has 17 amino acids. This CDR3 reads CASRGKRGTSSYNEQFF. The CDR3 DNA sequence: TGTGCCAGCAGGGGGAAGCGGGGCACGAGCTCCTACAATGAGCAGTTCTTC. Full variable domain (rest looked up from reference TRBV28 and TRBJ2-1): DVKVTQSSRYLVKRTGEKVFLECVQDMDHENMFWYRQDPGLGLRLIYFSYDVKMKEKGDIPEGYSVSREKKERFSLILESASTNQTSMYLCASRGKRGTSSYNEQFFGPGTRLTVL.

The chain combines TRBV3-1 (or the pseudogene TRBV3-2) with TRBJ1-3, with TRBD1 matching over 7 bases. This CDR3 spans 16 amino acids. Trimming cost V 4 bases and J 0 bases; bases outside gene matches: 6. In germline, CDR1 is LGHDT, CDR2 YNNKEL (reference sequence). The CDR3: CASSPRGGVSGNTIYF. The CDR3 DNA reads as TGTGCCAGCAGCCCGAGAGGGGGCGTCTCTGGAAACACCATATATTTT.

A single count supports this clone. The V gene is TRBV6-2 or TRBV6-3, the J gene TRBJ2-3; no reliable D call. CDR3 length: 15 residues. Trimming took off 4 bases at V and 3 bases at J, with 14 bases between the two ends. Germline loops: CDR1 MNHEY, CDR2 SVGEGT. The CDR3 protein is CASSSSTGSTDTQYF. Here the CDR3 DNA reads TGTGCCAGCAGTTCAAGTACGGGTTCAACAGATACGCAGTATTTT.

In DNA, the CDR3 is TGTGCCAGCACCGCTTTGCGGGGACCCTACAATGAGCAGTTCTTC. It encodes CASTALRGPYNEQFF. The J gene is TRBJ2-1, the V gene TRBV28, with D possibly matching TRBD2 (6 bases). The CDR3 spans 15 residues. V was shortened by 7 bases and J by 2 bases, with 15 bases between the two germline ends. Germline loops: CDR1 MDHEN, CDR2 SYDVKM.

This clone was detected only once. The genes are TRBV6-5 and TRBJ1-2; the D is unclear. This CDR3 is 14 amino acids long. V lost 4 bases to trimming and J lost 8 bases, with 17 bases between them. Germline V gene lookup returns CDR1 MNHEY and CDR2 SVGAGI. CDR3 in amino acids: CASSSNSQAGGYTF. The CDR3 DNA reads TGTGCCAGCAGTTCAAACTCCCAAGCGGGGGGCTACACCTTC.

The CDR3 reads CASSPRTSGRSSYNEQFF. The CDR3 bases are TGTGCCAGCAGCCCTAGGACTAGCGGGAGGTCCTCCTACAATGAGCAGTTCTTC. V and J are TRBV11-2 and TRBJ2-1, with 14 bases matching TRBD2. The trim removed 5 bases at V and 0 bases at J, leaving 6 bases unmatched. Germline V gene lookup returns CDR1 SGHAT and CDR2 FQNNGV. The CDR3 runs 18 residues.

The rearrangement uses TRBV12-5 and TRBJ1-2, with 9 bases aligning to TRBD1. Per germline, CDR1 LGHNT and CDR2 FRNRAP. The length of the CDR3 is 19 residues. The junction had 17 bases not matched to a gene; V was cut back by 6 bases and J by 0 bases. The CDR3 here is CASGPGQGVSSFSNYGYTF. CDR3 in DNA: TGTGCTAGTGGCCCGGGACAGGGAGTTTCCTCTTTTTCTAACTATGGCTACACCTTC.

The CDR3 reads CASSQSGGSAQYF. In nucleotides, the CDR3 is TGTGCCAGCAGCCAATCGGGGGGATCTGCGCAGTATTTT. V gene TRBV7-2 combines with J gene TRBJ2-3, with 7 nucleotides matching TRBD2. Germline V lookup: CDR1 SGHTA, CDR2 FQGNSA. V was clipped by 5 bases and J by 10 bases; unmatched bases: 9. The CDR3 loop spans 13 amino acids. Full variable domain (missing parts from reference TRBV7-2 and TRBJ2-3): GAGVSQSPSNKVTEKGKDVELRCDPISGHTALYWYRQSLGQGLEFLIYFQGNSAPDKSGLPSDRFSAERTGGSVSTLTIQRTQQEDSAVYLCASSQSGGSAQYFGPGTRLTVL.